The text below deals with one T cell receptor beta chain. Its antigen specificity is not known. No much larger clone exists at a distance of one base, and base qualities are not known. The sample belongs to a study of blood T cell repertoires in COVID-19 (TCRdb year 2020). The study in broad terms: Collaborator samples came from the United States, Italy and Spain and covered acute and convalescent phases of COVID-19. The prospective study material was composed of cDNA or gDNA derived from T cells, B-cell-depleted T cells, or PBMCs. Deeply sampled blood TCRbeta repertoires from subjects exposed to, actively infected with, or recovered from COVID-19 were included in the dataset. The repertoires were released in a freely available public database intended as a resource for research on the immune response to SARS-CoV-2. The samples were drawn from the first 160 participants of the ongoing ImmuneRACE study and from 950 to 1,500 subjects provided by 6 global collaborators. Sample metadata almost always included a de-identified subject ID, COVID-19 status, age in years and sex. Where available, HLA class I and class II types were obtained from metadata supplied by the sample provider rather than from assay-based typing.

The CDR1 and CDR2 encoded by the germline V gene are KGHSH and LQKENI. The CDR3 sequence holds 12 residues, the cysteine and valine included. Kept here is only the CDR3 DNA, which spans 36 bases and is read in frame from base 1. V is clipped by 3 bases and J by 3 bases, and the sequence between their germline boundaries is 6 bases long. Enrolling through a virtual design, the prospective study's participants ranged in age from about 18 to 100 years and lived across 24 United States geographic areas. To assign participants to cohorts, the prospective study relied on clinical history that participants themselves reported in a screening survey and a study questionnaire. Exposed participants had been in contact, within 2 weeks of entering the study, with a person who had a PCR-confirmed or clinician-diagnosed case of COVID-19. Mobile phlebotomists in the prospective study collected whole blood, serum and a nasopharyngeal or oropharyngeal swab from every participant. Participants in the prospective study had the option to provide additional blood draws and questionnaires over an approximately 2-month period. Before DNA extraction, prospective study blood samples were shipped either frozen or at room temperature.

TCRbeta CDR3 regions were amplified from genomic DNA using the immunoSEQ Assay, a bias-controlled multiplex PCR. The source study handled its data this way. The number of nucleated cells in each sample was estimated by amplification of reference gene primers within the assay. To quantify the absolute abundance of each unique TCRbeta CDR3 rearrangement, sequence reads were collapsed and filtered. For each sample, productive Simpson clonality was calculated as the square root of Simpson's diversity index over productive rearrangements. Not all clones reach the TCRdb copy of this immuneACCESS table, which keeps in-frame sequences only. Checked studies attribute under half of the gap to unresolved V genes and leave the rest unexplained. The D gene and trimming were derived from the DNA, and the V and J assignments and clone size from that table. Counted in this sample were fewer than 250,000 clones; about nine tenths of them appeared once. About 1% of the sample rests with the top ten.

General study outcomes and caveats: How much clinical and demographic metadata was included differed by source and by participant, and the metadata was provided uncurated.

The sequence derives from a man aged 50-60 years who had been exposed to COVID-19. The chain is made from TRBV18 and TRBJ2-7, with an unclear D gene assignment. What was sequenced was PBMCs or T cells enriched from blood (not recorded which). The DNA sequence reads TGTGCCAGCTCACCCGGCGGCTACGAGCAGTACGTC. Its protein is CASSPGGYEQYV.